The clone carrying this T cell receptor (beta chain) has a count of ten or more. V was clipped by 1 base and J by 4 bases, with 14 bases between them. The CDR3 has 16 amino acids. Germline CDR1 SGHNT, CDR2 YENEEA. The data originate from a study of patients and donors after allogeneic stem cell transplantation. TCRdb reprocessed the RT-PCR reads with MiXCR, giving one entry per CDR3 protein. Of about a million distinct CDR3 sequences listed, 15% to 20% were seen once; the top ten hold 5% to 7.5%. The sequencing sample was made of blood, either unsorted or a sorted T cell fraction (not recorded which). The source of this sequence is a human donor who was either an allogeneic HSCT recipient or a stem cell or donor lymphocyte infusion donor (not recorded which). It is not recorded whose cells these are; they may come from a transplant donor. The rearrangement links TRBV11-3 to TRBJ2-1; D could derive from TRBD1 or TRBD2 (5 bases each). The CDR3 nucleotides read TGTGCCAGCAGCTTAGGGGACCTTTCTAAATACAATGAGCAGTTCTTC. Protein product: CASSLGDLSKYNEQFF.